This TCR beta chain was sequenced for a study of blood T cell repertoires in COVID-19. Study information: Acute and convalescent COVID-19 samples came from the United States, Italy and Spain. Sources were T cells, B-cell-depleted T cells, or PBMCs; the material itself was cDNA or gDNA.

Trimming at V came to 4 bases and at J to 3 bases, leaving 4 bases not matched to a gene. Germline V gene data show CDR1 as LGHDT and CDR2 as YNNKEL (reference sequence). CDR3 length equals 15 residues. Original analysis: Amplification from reference gene primers served as the basis for estimated nucleated cell counts. Sequencing was performed with immunoSEQ multiplex PCR; in TCRdb, only in-frame clones are kept and a portion is missing. The V and J calls and the clone size are those of that table, but D and trimming were determined from the DNA. The table records about 130,000 clones, approximately 85% of them present only once.

This chain uses TRBV3-1 (or the pseudogene TRBV3-2) with TRBJ1-5, with 9 bases that match TRBD1. This sequence was found in a human donor in a cohort sampled during active COVID-19. Material: peripheral blood. CDR3 sequence reads: CASSLTGGVNQPQHF. The CDR3 DNA sequence: TGTGCCAGCAGCCTTACAGGGGGCGTCAATCAGCCCCAGCATTTT.